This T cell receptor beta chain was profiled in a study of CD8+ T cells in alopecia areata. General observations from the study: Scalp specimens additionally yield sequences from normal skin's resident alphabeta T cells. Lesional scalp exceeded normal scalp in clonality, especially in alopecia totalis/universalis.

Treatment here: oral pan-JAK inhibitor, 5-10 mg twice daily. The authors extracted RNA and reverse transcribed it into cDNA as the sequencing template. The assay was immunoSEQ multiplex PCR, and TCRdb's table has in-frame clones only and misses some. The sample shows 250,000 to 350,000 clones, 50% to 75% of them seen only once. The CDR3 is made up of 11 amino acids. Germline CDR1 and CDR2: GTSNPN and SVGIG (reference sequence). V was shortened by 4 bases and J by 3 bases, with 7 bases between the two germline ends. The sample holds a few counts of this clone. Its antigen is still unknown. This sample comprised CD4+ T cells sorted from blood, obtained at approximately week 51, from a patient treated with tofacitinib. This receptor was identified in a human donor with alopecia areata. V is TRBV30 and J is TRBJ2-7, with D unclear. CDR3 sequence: CAWKVGYEQYF. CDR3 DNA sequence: TGTGCCTGGAAGGTAGGCTACGAGCAGTACTTC. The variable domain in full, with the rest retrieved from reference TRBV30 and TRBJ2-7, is SQTIHQWPATLVQPVGSPLSLECTVEGTSNPNLYWYRQAAGRGLQLLFYSVGIGQISSEVPQNLSASRPQDRQFILSSKKLLLSDSGFYLCAWKVGYEQYFGPGTRLTVT.